Below are 19 T cell receptor beta chains sequenced from a single sample in a study of T cell repertoires in cytomegalovirus infection. No antigen has been assigned to these receptors. MiXCR, run by TCRdb on the reads, gives a single entry per CDR3 protein. The table includes some 940,000 distinct CDR3 sequences, 30% to 40% detected once. This material consisted of cultured CD8+ T cells from PBMCs, taken from culture after CMV antigen stimulation. The receptors were gathered from a human donor in good health (CMV status not recorded). Some clones in this sample may be carry-over from other donors' samples.

This clonotype was seen only a few times. The rearrangement joins TRBV4-1 to TRBJ2-5; perhaps D is TRBD1 or TRBD2 (5 bases each). This CDR3 is built from 15 residues. Germline CDR1 is MGHRA and CDR2 is YSYEKL. V was cut by 0 bases and J by 3 bases, with 11 bases left in between. This CDR3 reads CASSQEPGTEETQYF. The CDR3 nucleotides read TGCGCCAGCAGCCAAGAACCGGGGACCGAAGAGACCCAGTACTTC.

The gene calls are TRBV6-1 and TRBJ2-1; D not resolved. Germline CDR1 reads MNHNS; CDR2 reads SASEGT. The CDR3 loop spans 14 amino acids. V was clipped by 0 bases and J by 4 bases, with 7 bases between them. The CDR3 here is CASSEAHGYNEQFF. The CDR3 DNA is TGTGCCAGCAGTGAAGCCCATGGGTACAATGAGCAGTTCTTC.

The V gene is TRBV4-2, the J gene TRBJ1-2; D is uncertain. V was trimmed by 0 bases and J by 8 bases, leaving 13 bases between them. From germline, CDR1 is LGHNA and CDR2 YNFKEQ. This CDR3 comprises 14 residues. This chain's CDR3 is CASSQDRDPRGYTF. The CDR3 DNA is TGTGCCAGCAGCCAAGATAGGGATCCGAGAGGCTACACCTTC.

V is TRBV29-1 and J is TRBJ1-2, with a possible D match to TRBD1 (6 bases). Germline CDR1 reads SQVTM; CDR2 reads ANQGSEA. This CDR3 is 12 amino acids long. V gave up 5 bases and J gave up 2 bases, with 9 bases separating them. The CDR3: CSVPGQNYGYTF. CDR3 DNA sequence: TGCAGCGTTCCTGGACAGAACTATGGCTACACCTTC.

In its sample, this clonotype was seen many times. The chain uses TRBV11-3 and TRBJ2-1; D gene uncertain. Germline V CDR1 and CDR2: SGHNT, YENEEA. CDR3 length: 13 amino acids. V lost 1 base and J 8 bases, leaving 9 bases between the germline ends. CDR3 amino acids: CASSLVFHYEQFF. The CDR3 DNA is TGTGCCAGCAGCTTAGTTTTTCACTATGAGCAGTTCTTC.

This clonotype was seen a few times. The V gene is TRBV28, the J gene TRBJ1-1; D remains ambiguous. Per the germline V gene, CDR1 is MDHEN and CDR2 is SYDVKM. CDR3 length: 15 amino acids. V lost 0 bases and J lost 4, with 12 bases in between. CDR3 in amino acids: CASSLWEGEGTEAFF. CDR3 bases: TGTGCCAGCAGTTTATGGGAGGGTGAGGGCACTGAAGCTTTCTTT.

This chain uses TRBV24-1 with TRBJ2-1; 7 bases are shared with TRBD1. Germline loops: CDR1 KGHDR, CDR2 SFDVKD. With V trimmed by 0 bases and J by 2 bases, 3 bases remained unmatched. CDR3 length: 16 residues. In nucleotides, the CDR3 is TGTGCCACCAGTGATTTGCGAGGGGGCGCCTACAATGAGCAGTTCTTC. Translation gives CATSDLRGGAYNEQFF.

Many counts were recorded for this clonotype. The chain employs TRBV6-1 and TRBJ1-2, with 8 bases matching TRBD1. The length of the CDR3 is 13 residues. Germline-derived CDR1 and CDR2 are MNHNS and SASEGT. The V and J ends lost 8 bases and 4 bases, in that order; junction bases with no gene match: 6. The CDR3 DNA reads as TGTGCCAGCGGGACAGGTCCAAGCTATGGCTACACCTTC. Translation: CASGTGPSYGYTF.

This clonotype was observed a handful of times. The chain couples TRBV4-2 to TRBJ1-1; tentatively, D is TRBD1 (6 bases). Germline V CDR1 and CDR2: LGHNA, YNFKEQ. The CDR3 covers 16 residues. V shed 0 bases and J shed 0 bases, with 11 bases lying between them. The CDR3 DNA reads TGTGCCAGCAGCCAAGATCCGGGACATATGAACACTGAAGCTTTCTTT. Translating gives CASSQDPGHMNTEAFF.

This clonotype has a count of ten or more. The chain recombines TRBV7-2 with TRBJ1-1; a possible D gene is TRBD1 (6 bases). The CDR3 is 15 amino acids. The V gene's germline CDR1 is SGHTA and CDR2 FQGNSA. The V end lost 1 base, the J end lost 9 bases, and 18 bases lay between the germline ends. The CDR3 DNA follows: TGTGCCAGCAGCTTAGAACGACAGGCCTCGCGTCAAGCTTTCTTT. Encoded protein: CASSLERQASRQAFF.

The chain is built from TRBV19 and TRBJ1-6, with 8 bases aligning to TRBD1. V dropped 0 bases and J dropped 10; count of bases not matched to a gene: 8. The CDR3 covers 16 residues. Germline CDR1 and CDR2: LNHDA and SQIVND (reference sequence). CDR3 in amino acids: CASSIDRQGRLSPLHF. The DNA of the CDR3 is TGTGCCAGTAGTATAGATCGACAGGGGAGACTGTCACCCCTCCACTTT. Full variable domain (remainder filled in from reference TRBV19 and TRBJ1-6): DGGITQSPKYLFRKEGQNVTLSCEQNLNHDAMYWYRQDPGQGLRLIYYSQIVNDFQKGDIAEGYSVSREKKESFPLTVTSAQKNPTAFYLCASSIDRQGRLSPLHFGNGTRLTVT.

The gene calls are TRBV7-2 and TRBJ2-5; 7 bases match TRBD2. The germline V gene has CDR1 SGHTA and CDR2 FQGNSA. The trim removed 3 bases at V and 2 bases at J, leaving 12 bases unmatched. The CDR3 is 17 residues long. The CDR3 sequence is CASSFAPWAGVQETQYF. CDR3 bases: TGTGCCAGCAGCTTTGCGCCGTGGGCGGGGGTACAAGAGACCCAGTACTTC.

The gene calls are TRBV7-9 and TRBJ2-1; 8 nucleotides line up with TRBD1. V lost 5 bases and J lost 1; bases outside the gene matches: 7. From germline, CDR1 is SEHNR and CDR2 FQNEAQ (reference sequence). The CDR3 has 16 amino acids. The CDR3 DNA reads as TGTGCCAGCAGCCCGCGGACAGGGAAGTCCTACAATGAGCAGTTCTTC. Translated, it gives CASSPRTGKSYNEQFF.

This clonotype was counted at least ten times. The chain combines TRBV7-8 with TRBJ2-5; no clear D. V shed 2 bases and J shed 2 bases, with 12 bases lying between them. Germline V lookup: CDR1 SGHVS, CDR2 FQNEAQ. This CDR3 has 15 residues. CDR3 region: CASSLRVRFQETQYF. For the CDR3, the DNA is TGTGCCAGCAGCTTACGCGTCCGCTTTCAAGAGACCCAGTACTTC.

The chain is built from TRBV27 and TRBJ2-7; D ambiguous. Germline CDR1 MNHEY, CDR2 SMNVEV (reference sequence). V lost 3 bases and J 2 bases, leaving 17 bases between the germline ends. This CDR3 spans 16 amino acids. In DNA, the CDR3 is TGTGCCAGCAGTTTGACCTTTGGGGTTCGAGCCTACGAGCAGTACTTC. It specifies CASSLTFGVRAYEQYF.

V and J are TRBV2 and TRBJ1-6, with D perhaps matching TRBD1 (5 bases). This CDR3 region has 16 residues. The germline gives CDR1 SNHLY, CDR2 FYNNEI. V was shortened by 6 bases and J by 0 bases, with 12 bases between the two germline ends. The CDR3 region has the DNA TGTGCCAGCAGCCAATCAGGGAGCTCCTATAATTCACCCCTCCACTTT. It encodes CASSQSGSSYNSPLHF.

This clonotype occurred a few times. The CDR3 loop is CATSDRAAGPTDTQYF. Written as DNA, the CDR3 is TGTGCCACCAGTGATCGTGCTGCGGGGCCCACAGATACGCAGTATTTT. This chain connects TRBV24-1 to TRBJ2-3; D may be TRBD2 (6 bases). The ends were cut back, 3 bases at V and 2 bases at J, with 14 bases in the middle. Per the germline V gene, CDR1 is KGHDR and CDR2 is SFDVKD. The CDR3 is made up of 16 amino acids.

A few counts support this clonotype. An end of the junction differs from the germline gene, which may be a read error. The rearrangement joins TRBV6-5 to TRBJ1-1, with D maybe TRBD1 (6 bases). In germline, CDR1 is MNHEY, CDR2 SVGAGI. The CDR3 spans 13 residues. The CDR3 protein is CASGVTGNPEAFF. The CDR3 DNA sequence: TGTGCCAGCGGGGTCACAGGGAACCCTGAAGCTTTCTTT.

This clonotype has just a few counts. V usage is TRBV9 and J usage is TRBJ1-1, with 7 positions matching TRBD1. J lost 5 bases, V lost 0 bases, and 4 bases had no gene match. The CDR3 loop spans 14 amino acids. Germline V CDR1 and CDR2: SGDLS, YYNGEE. The CDR3 DNA reads TGTGCCAGCAGCGTAGCTACGACAGGGACTGAAGCTTTCTTT. It yields the protein CASSVATTGTEAFF.